The next 27 T cell receptor beta chains were all read from a single sample in a study of Graves' ophthalmopathy and Graves' hyperthyroidism. Amplified TCR beta CDR3 regions were obtained using RNA transcripts as template. Scientists carried out first-round RT-PCR using HTBI primers and then a second-round multiplex PCR. Using its own MiXCR run on the multiplex PCR reads, TCRdb lists one record per CDR3 protein. Among under 800,000 distinct CDR3 sequences, 22% were seen once, and the ten largest hold approximately 7%. The sample taken for sequencing was peripheral blood. The receptors stem from a woman aged 18-29 years with stable Graves' hyperthyroidism. Some clones in this sample may be carry-over from other donors' samples.

V and J are TRBV27 and TRBJ1-6, with TRBD1 matching over 7 bases. Per the germline V gene, CDR1 is MNHEY and CDR2 is SMNVEV (reference sequence). The CDR3 length is 14 residues. Trimming took 5 bases from V and 11 from J; bases not matched to a gene: 9. The CDR3 spells CASSPTGSGTPLHF. The CDR3 nucleotides read TGTGCCAGCAGTCCGACAGGGTCAGGGACACCCCTCCACTTT.

This clonotype has at least ten counts. The chain combines TRBV19 with TRBJ2-7; weak D call: TRBD1 (6 bases). Trimming removed 3 bases from V and 3 bases from J, with 15 bases in between. Germline lookup yields CDR1 LNHDA and CDR2 SQIVND (reference sequence). The CDR3 has 15 amino acids. The CDR3 protein is CASSIRMGQDYEQYF. CDR3 nucleotides: TGTGCCAGTAGTATCCGCATGGGACAAGACTACGAGCAGTACTTC.

In its sample, this clonotype was seen a few times. The chain employs TRBV5-6 and TRBJ1-2, with D unresolved. The V gene's germline CDR1 is SGHDT and CDR2 YYEEEE. The CDR3 loop spans 13 amino acids. The ends were cut back, 5 bases at V and 7 bases at J, with 15 bases in the middle. DNA for the CDR3: TGTGCCAGCAGACTCGCCCCGGCCGGTGGCTACACCTTC. Translated, it gives CASRLAPAGGYTF.

This clonotype was observed many times. The V gene is TRBV20-1, the J gene TRBJ2-5; TRBD1 aligns across 8 bases. Germline V gene data show CDR1 as DFQATT and CDR2 as SNEGSKA (reference sequence). The CDR3 has 14 residues. With 3 bases clipped from V and 3 bases from J, the junction kept 6 bases outside the gene matches. The CDR3 DNA reads TGCAGTGCTAGCCAGCAGGGGGCTAAAGAGACCCAGTACTTC. This codes for CSASQQGAKETQYF.

To note about this clonotype: A much bigger clone sits one base away, suggesting this may be a read error. The chain employs TRBV19 and TRBJ1-5; D is perhaps TRBD1 (6 bases). The tail of the sequence fits TRBJ2-3 better, so the J call may be wrong. There are 14 residues in the CDR3. CDR1 and CDR2 from the germline V gene are LNHDA and SQIVND (reference sequence). As DNA, the CDR3 is TGTGCCAGTAGTATTATGACAGGCAATCAGCCCCAGTATTTT. The encoded protein is CASSIMTGNQPQYF.

This clonotype turned up a few times. The chain uses TRBV12-3 or TRBV12-4 and TRBJ2-5; TRBD2 agrees at 9 bases. The CDR3 spans 14 residues. J lost 5 bases, V lost 3 bases, and 4 bases had no gene match. The CDR3 sequence: CASSFGLAGETQYF. DNA for the CDR3: TGTGCCAGCAGTTTTGGGCTAGCGGGGGAGACCCAGTACTTC.

Comments on this clonotype: This could be a read error, since a much larger clone is one nucleotide away. The genes are TRBV20-1 and TRBJ1-2, with TRBD1 as a possible D gene (5 bases). The CDR3 consists of 15 residues. The germline V gene encodes CDR1 DFQATT and CDR2 SNEGSKA (reference sequence). The CDR3 DNA is TGCAGTGCTAGAGGTTCGGGACGGCTTAACTATGGCCACACCTTC. Protein product: CSARGSGRLNYGHTF.

V is TRBV12-3 or TRBV12-4 and J is TRBJ2-7; D uncertain. V dropped 5 bases and J dropped 2 bases, with 16 bases sitting between them. CDR3 length: 15 amino acids. The CDR3 loop is CASSLSRPTAYEQYF. The CDR3 coding sequence is TGTGCCAGCAGTCTCTCCCGGCCTACAGCCTACGAGCAGTACTTC.

This clonotype has a count of ten or more. The rearrangement links TRBV30 to TRBJ1-2; D unresolved. The CDR3 extends over 12 amino acids. Germline V CDR1 and CDR2: GTSNPN, SVGIG (reference sequence). Trimming removed 5 bases from V and 0 bases from J, with 7 bases in between. The CDR3 sequence is CAWAKSNYGYTF. The CDR3 DNA reads as TGTGCCTGGGCTAAATCTAACTATGGCTACACCTTC.

The table lists this clonotype with many counts. V is TRBV6-5 and J is TRBJ1-6; a weak D match, TRBD1 (6 bases). The germline CDR1 and CDR2 sequences are MNHEY and SVGAGI. The CDR3 contains 14 residues. The V and J ends lost 2 bases and 8 bases respectively, with 10 bases between them. CDR3 amino acids: CASSYRGADSPLHF. For the CDR3, the DNA is TGTGCCAGCAGTTACCGGGGGGCGGATTCACCCCTCCACTTT.

Turning to this clonotype: A junction end diverges from the germline sequence, so it may reflect a read error. This sequence joins TRBV6-4 and TRBJ1-3; D gene uncertain. Germline CDR1 MRHNA, CDR2 SNTAGT. CDR3 length: 14 amino acids. In nucleotides, the CDR3 is TGTGCCAGCAGTTACTCTATGGAGGGAAACACCATATATTTT. Translating gives CASSYSMEGNTIYF.

This clonotype was found many times. The chain joins TRBV19 to TRBJ2-7; a possible D gene is TRBD2 (6 bases). The germline gives CDR1 LNHDA, CDR2 SQIVND (reference sequence). The CDR3 loop spans 16 amino acids. V lost 4 bases and J 2 bases, leaving 18 bases between the germline ends. CDR3 loop: CASSKGDGGRTYEQYF. The DNA for the CDR3 is TGTGCCAGTAGTAAAGGCGACGGGGGACGGACCTACGAGCAGTACTTC.

This clonotype is a singleton in its sample. Being one base from a much bigger clone, this may be a read error. This likely comes from a read error, as the CDR3 has no conserved phenylalanine or tryptophan at its end. No DNA is shown, since the ends of the CDR3 on it are uncertain; the CDR3 is the one TCRdb lists. This sequence joins TRBV28 and TRBJ2-7. CDR1 MDHEN and CDR2 SYDVKM come from the germline V gene. Counting both end residues, the CDR3 totals 11 amino acids. CDR3 region: CASSATRDQCL.

The count of this clonotype is one. CDR3 protein: CASTFSGDRISYEQYF. The CDR3 DNA reads as TGTGCCAGCACTTTCTCCGGGGACAGGATCTCCTACGAGCAGTACTTC. The V gene is TRBV28, the J gene TRBJ2-7; 8 bases are shared with TRBD1. The CDR3 is made up of 16 amino acids. Germline CDR1 and CDR2: MDHEN and SYDVKM. With 7 bases clipped from V and 0 bases from J, the junction kept 11 bases outside the gene matches.

Note on this clonotype: A much larger clonotype is one base distant, so this may be a read error. V and J are TRBV10-1 and TRBJ2-7; maybe TRBD2 (6 bases). This CDR3 region has 14 residues. Germline V gene sequence: CDR1 WNHNN, CDR2 SYGVQD (reference sequence). DNA of the CDR3: TGCGCCTGCAGTGAGTCGGGCGGCGGGAACGAGCAGTACTTC. Translation: CACSESGGGNEQYF.

With respect to this clonotype: Possible read error: a much larger clone is one base away. J is TRBJ1-6 and V is TRBV5-1; TRBD1 matches 7 bases. The CDR3 has 14 residues. The germline CDR1 and CDR2 sequences are SGHRS and YFSETQ. In DNA, the CDR3 is TGCGCCCGCAGCTTGGCGGGACAGAATTCACCCCTCCACTTT. Encoded protein: CARSLAGQNSPLHF.

The sample holds a few counts of this clonotype. This chain links TRBV20-1 with TRBJ1-6, with D possibly being TRBD1 (5 bases). Trimming took off 4 bases at V and 7 bases at J, with 8 bases between the two ends. CDR1 is DFQATT, CDR2 SNEGSKA, per germline (reference sequence). The CDR3 is made up of 12 amino acids. The CDR3 loop reads CSATRANSPLHF. The CDR3 nucleotides are TGCAGTGCTACCAGGGCGAATTCACCCCTCCACTTT.

This clonotype appeared many times. This chain joins TRBV15 and TRBJ2-1; D possibly corresponds to TRBD1 (5 bases). CDR1 and CDR2 (germline): LNHNV, YYDKDF (reference sequence). The V gene lost 0 bases and the J gene lost 8 bases, with 20 bases spanning the gap. This CDR3 is 17 amino acids long. The CDR3 region has the DNA TGTGCCACCAGCAGAGATTTTTATAGGACACCGTGGGATGAGCAGTTCTTC. Its translation: CATSRDFYRTPWDEQFF.

This clonotype was seen at least ten times. This chain joins TRBV6-1 and TRBJ1-3, with D maybe TRBD1 (6 bases). V lost 6 bases, J lost 0 bases, and 12 bases lay in between. Germline V lookup: CDR1 MNHNS, CDR2 SASEGT. This CDR3 region has 15 residues. CDR3 nucleotides: TGTGCCAGCAGAATCGACAGGAACTCTGGAAACACCATATATTTT. It specifies CASRIDRNSGNTIYF.

With respect to this clonotype: This sequence may be a read error, since a much larger clone differs from it by one base. The V call is TRBV12-3 or TRBV12-4, the J call TRBJ2-2; D tentatively fits TRBD1 or TRBD2 (5 bases each). The CDR3 has 13 amino acids. The CDR3 DNA reads TGTGCCAGCAGTTTGAGGGGCACCGGGGAGCTGTGTTTT. As protein: CASSLRGTGELCF.

This clonotype was counted many times. The junction and the germline gene differ at one end; a read error may be behind it. The chain links TRBV19 to TRBJ1-5; no clear D gene. The CDR3 is made up of 13 amino acids. Germline CDR1 and CDR2: LNHDA and SQIVND (reference sequence). The CDR3 nucleotides are TGTGCCAGTAGTGCCCAGACTTATCATCCCCAGCATTTT. Its protein is CASSAQTYHPQHF.

At least ten counts were recorded for this clonotype. The chain recombines TRBV6-1 with TRBJ1-1; no clear D gene. Trimming shortened V by 2 bases and J by 6 bases, and 10 bases separated the two germline ends. The V gene's germline CDR1 is MNHNS and CDR2 SASEGT. The CDR3 contains 13 residues. The CDR3 sequence: CASSELDLPEAFF. Here the CDR3 DNA reads TGTGCCAGCAGTGAATTAGACCTGCCTGAAGCTTTCTTT.

This clonotype was counted only a few times. The gene calls are TRBV19 and TRBJ2-2; 8 nucleotides line up with TRBD1. CDR1 and CDR2 (germline): LNHDA, SQIVND (reference sequence). The CDR3 sequence is 16 residues long. J gave up 7 bases and V 1 base, and 8 bases lay outside the gene matches. CDR3 amino acids: CASSIGTGGRVGELFF. CDR3 sequence (DNA): TGTGCCAGTAGTATAGGTACAGGGGGTCGGGTCGGGGAGCTGTTTTTT.

This sequence joins TRBV11-2 and TRBJ1-3; D unresolved. CDR3 length: 16 residues. Trimming took 5 bases from V and 0 from J, leaving 14 bases between them. Per the germline V gene, CDR1 is SGHAT and CDR2 is FQNNGV. CDR3 loop: CASSQGGSNSGNTIYF. For the CDR3, the DNA is TGTGCCAGCAGCCAAGGCGGCTCCAACTCTGGAAACACCATATATTTT.

There are many counts of this clonotype. The CDR3 reads CASSYPGQRDWDTGELFF. The CDR3 DNA reads TGTGCCAGCAGTTACCCCGGACAACGCGATTGGGACACCGGGGAGCTGTTTTTT. The chain combines TRBV6-2 or TRBV6-3 with TRBJ2-2; D perhaps matches TRBD1 (5 bases). Trimming removed 2 bases at V and 3 bases at J, with 19 bases between. Looked up from germline, CDR1 is MNHEY and CDR2 is SVGEGT. The CDR3 sequence is 18 residues long.

This clonotype was found many times. The chain employs TRBV12-3 or TRBV12-4 and TRBJ2-1, with 10 bases lining up with TRBD2. V lost 7 bases to trimming and J lost 10 bases; unmatched junction nucleotides: 13. This CDR3 comprises 15 residues. The CDR3 sequence: CASTPLAGGGREQFF. The CDR3 nucleotides read TGTGCCAGCACCCCCTTAGCGGGAGGAGGGAGGGAGCAGTTCTTC.

This clonotype was seen a few times. The chain has TRBV4-1 and TRBJ2-2, with a tentative D call TRBD2 (5 bases). The V end lost 4 bases, the J end lost 4 bases, and 10 bases lay between the germline ends. The CDR3 length is 14 residues. Germline loops: CDR1 MGHRA, CDR2 YSYEKL. This CDR3 is CASSPGMTTGELFF. Written as DNA, the CDR3 is TGCGCCAGCAGCCCCGGGATGACCACCGGGGAGCTGTTTTTT.